This T cell receptor beta chain was identified in a study of T-cell memory formation after mild COVID-19. Remarks on this clonotype: The antigen remains undetermined.

The CDR3 runs 12 residues. V lost 0 bases to trimming and J lost 4 bases, with 4 bases between them. Germline V CDR1 and CDR2: SGHRS, YFSETQ. MiXCR, run by TCRdb on the 5' RACE reads, gives a single entry per CDR3 protein. The data hold 210,000 or so distinct CDR3 sequences, with about 27% observed a single time. Broader study findings: Clones that shrank (day 15 to 85) were balanced CD4/CD8, whereas later expanders leaned CD4+.

This chain uses TRBV5-1 with TRBJ2-5; D remains ambiguous. The receptor was isolated from an adult woman who had mild COVID-19 (a few samples of this study predate the infection). Cell type and time point are not known. Sequencing input: PBMCs or a T cell subset sorted from them (not recorded which). CDR3 nucleotides: TGCGCCAGCAGCTTGGGGGCAGAGACCCAGTACTTC. This sequence encodes CASSLGAETQYF. The complete variable domain, with remaining parts taken from reference TRBV5-1 and TRBJ2-5, reads KAGVTQTPRYLIKTRGQQVTLSCSPISGHRSVSWYQQTPGQGLQFLFEYFSETQRNKGNFPGRFSGRQFSNSRSEMNVSTLELGDSALYLCASSLGAETQYFGPGTRLLVL.